This entry lists 28 T cell receptor beta chains sequenced from one sample in a study of OX40 agonist ivuxolimab in advanced cancers. Clones were read by immunoSEQ multiplex PCR, and TCRdb kept only the in-frame ones, dropping some. The table records 78,000 or so clones, 86% of them present only once. Specimen: CD4+ or CD8+ T cells sorted from blood, collected in a trial of the OX40 agonist ivuxolimab. These receptors were obtained from an adult with an advanced solid tumor such as melanoma, head and neck, liver or kidney cancer.

The chain recombines TRBV18 with TRBJ2-5; unclear D gene. The CDR3 sequence is 13 residues long. Trimming stripped 1 base from V and 5 bases from J, with 8 bases between. Germline V gives CDR1 KGHSH, CDR2 LQKENI. The CDR3 sequence: CASSPQPGETQYF. The CDR3 DNA follows: TGTGCCAGCTCACCACAACCCGGCGAGACCCAGTACTTC. The whole variable domain, filled in from reference TRBV18 and TRBJ2-5, reads NAGVMQNPRHLVRRRGQEARLRCSPMKGHSHVYWYRQLPEEGLKFMVYLQKENIIDESGMPKERFSAEFPKEGPSILRIQQVVRGDSAAYFCASSPQPGETQYFGPGTRLLVL.

A single count supports this clone. The chain couples TRBV9 to TRBJ1-5; 7 nucleotides align to TRBD1. Germline-derived CDR1 and CDR2 are SGDLS and YYNGEE. This CDR3 contains 14 residues. Unmatched junction bases numbered 4, after V lost 4 bases and J lost 3 bases. The CDR3 DNA sequence: TGTGCCAGCAGCCCCCAGGGGGACAATCAGCCCCAGCATTTT. It specifies CASSPQGDNQPQHF.

The table lists this clone with a count of one. This rearrangement joins TRBV6-5 to TRBJ1-3, with 7 bases aligning to TRBD1. V shed 5 bases and J 2 bases; nucleotides not matched to a gene: 6. Germline loops: CDR1 MNHEY, CDR2 SVGAGI. The CDR3 is 15 amino acids. Written as DNA, the CDR3 is TGTGCCAGCAGTCGTCCGACAGGGACTGGAAACACCATATATTTT. Protein sequence: CASSRPTGTGNTIYF.

This chain links TRBV5-4 with TRBJ1-1, with a tentative D call TRBD1 (5 bases). CDR3 length: 13 amino acids. V was clipped by 0 bases and J by 8 bases, with 11 bases between them. CDR1 is SGHNT, CDR2 YYREEE, per germline (reference sequence). The CDR3 here is CASSLGWGEEAFF. The CDR3 region has the DNA TGTGCCAGCAGCTTGGGGTGGGGGGAAGAAGCTTTCTTT. The full variable domain, with the rest looked up from reference TRBV5-4 and TRBJ1-1, is ETGVTQSPTHLIKTRGQQVTLRCSSQSGHNTVSWYQQALGQGPQFIFQYYREEENGRGNFPPRFSGLQFPNYSSELNVNALELDDSALYLCASSLGWGEEAFFGQGTRLTVV.

The V and J genes are TRBV4-1 and TRBJ2-5; TRBD1 matches at 11 bases. TRBJ2-7 explains the end of the DNA better; the J call may be wrong. This CDR3 is 15 amino acids long. Germline CDR1 MGHRA, CDR2 YSYEKL. The DNA for the CDR3 is TGCGCCAGCAGCCTAGGACAGGGGGCTTTTTACGAGCAGTACTTC. Translation: CASSLGQGAFYEQYF.

V gene TRBV5-1 combines with J gene TRBJ2-2; a possible D gene is TRBD2 (5 bases). The CDR3 contains 15 residues. CDR1 and CDR2 from the germline V gene are SGHRS and YFSETQ. The V gene lost 1 base and the J gene lost 4 bases, with 11 bases spanning the gap. In nucleotides, the CDR3 is TGCGCCAGCAGCTTGACGGACTCTCGCACCGGGGAGCTGTTTTTT. Its translation is CASSLTDSRTGELFF.

The rearrangement uses TRBV7-9 and TRBJ1-1; no clear D. Germline assignment: CDR1 SEHNR and CDR2 FQNEAQ (reference sequence). The CDR3 totals 14 residues. Deletions cut 0 bases from V and 1 base from J, with 6 bases between. CDR3 sequence: CASSLAMPNTEAFF. The CDR3 DNA is TGTGCCAGCAGCTTAGCGATGCCGAACACTGAAGCTTTCTTT.

The chain links TRBV7-9 to TRBJ1-2; D may be TRBD1 (6 bases). There are 13 residues in the CDR3. Germline CDR1 is SEHNR and CDR2 is FQNEAQ (reference sequence). V was trimmed by 3 bases and J by 7 bases, leaving 12 bases between them. CDR3 DNA: TGTGCCAGCAGCTTTACAGGGACGGGTGGCTACACCTTC. It translates to CASSFTGTGGYTF.

This chain links TRBV18 with TRBJ1-4, with D maybe TRBD1 (6 bases). The V and J ends lost 6 bases and 0 bases respectively, with 11 bases between them. The CDR3 is 15 residues long. Germline CDR1 KGHSH, CDR2 LQKENI. CDR3 in DNA: TGTGCCAGCTCGTGGGACACCTCAACTAATGAAAAACTGTTTTTT. It yields the protein CASSWDTSTNEKLFF. The variable domain in full, completed from reference TRBV18 and TRBJ1-4, reads NAGVMQNPRHLVRRRGQEARLRCSPMKGHSHVYWYRQLPEEGLKFMVYLQKENIIDESGMPKERFSAEFPKEGPSILRIQQVVRGDSAAYFCASSWDTSTNEKLFFGSGTQLSVL.

The sample holds a few counts of this clone. The gene calls are TRBV6-1 and TRBJ1-5; tentative D call: TRBD1 (6 bases). The V end was cut by 4 bases, the J end by 7 bases, with 11 bases between. The length of the CDR3 is 13 residues. Germline CDR1 reads MNHNS; CDR2 reads SASEGT. The CDR3 sequence: CASSGQAGQPQHF. The CDR3, as DNA: TGTGCCAGCAGTGGACAGGCGGGACAGCCCCAGCATTTT.

The rearrangement joins TRBV7-2 to TRBJ1-1; D gene uncertain. V was clipped by 2 bases and J by 8 bases, with 9 bases between them. CDR1 is SGHTA and CDR2 is FQGNSA in the germline V gene. The CDR3 length is 12 residues. CDR3 coding DNA: TGTGCCAGCAGCTTACTCGTCAGGGAAGCTTTCTTT. Its translation is CASSLLVREAFF.

This clone was observed once. This sequence joins TRBV6-6 and TRBJ1-5, with a possible D match to TRBD1 (6 bases). Germline assignment: CDR1 MNHNY and CDR2 SVGAGI (reference sequence). The CDR3 consists of 16 residues. The V end lost 5 bases, the J end lost 0 bases, and 14 bases lay between the germline ends. The CDR3 region is CASSTGSVDSNQPQHF. The CDR3 DNA follows: TGTGCCAGCAGTACAGGGAGCGTGGATAGCAATCAGCCCCAGCATTTT.

The chain is built from TRBV5-1 and TRBJ2-1; the D gene could be TRBD1 or TRBD2 (5 bases each). This CDR3 is built from 16 residues. Germline V gene lookup returns CDR1 SGHRS and CDR2 YFSETQ. The V end was cut by 4 bases, the J end by 0 bases, with 14 bases between. CDR3 sequence: CASSRDGSSSYNEQFF. The CDR3 region has the DNA TGCGCCAGCAGCCGGGACGGCTCTAGCTCCTACAATGAGCAGTTCTTC.

This chain links TRBV6-5 with TRBJ1-3, with a weak D call TRBD1 (5 bases). The CDR3 contains 14 residues. Germline V gene data show CDR1 as MNHEY and CDR2 as SVGAGI. The ends were cut back, 7 bases at V and 6 bases at J, with 16 bases in the middle. The CDR3 spells CASTKLGGSNTIYF. For the CDR3, the DNA is TGTGCCAGCACTAAACTCGGGGGGTCAAACACCATATATTTT.

The rearrangement uses TRBV11-2 and TRBJ1-2; D perhaps matches TRBD1 (5 bases). The CDR3 extends over 13 amino acids. Germline V gene lookup returns CDR1 SGHAT and CDR2 FQNNGV. V was cut by 6 bases and J by 12 bases, with 20 bases left in between. The CDR3 reads CASSPGGTRVHTF. The CDR3 nucleotides read TGTGCCAGCAGTCCCGGGGGGACCCGCGTACACACCTTC.

This CDR3 reads CASSSPGRREKLFF. The CDR3 DNA reads as TGTGCCAGCAGCTCCCCCGGACGGCGGGAAAAACTGTTTTTT. This rearrangement joins TRBV7-9 to TRBJ1-4; no reliable D call. Germline CDR1 and CDR2: SEHNR and FQNEAQ (reference sequence). The CDR3 sequence is 14 residues long. The germline V and J ends were trimmed by 4 bases and 8 bases, with 14 bases remaining between them.

V usage is TRBV6-4 and J usage is TRBJ2-1; D is perhaps TRBD2 (6 bases). Germline lookup yields CDR1 MRHNA and CDR2 SNTAGT. Between the trimmed V and J ends, which lost 3 bases and 5 bases, there was a span of 11 bases. The CDR3 is 14 residues long. The CDR3 nucleotides read TGTGCCAGCAGTGAAAGCGGGTTCAACAATGAGCAGTTCTTC. This codes for CASSESGFNNEQFF.

The chain employs TRBV6-1 and TRBJ1-5, with D possibly being TRBD1 (5 bases). Germline V gene sequence: CDR1 MNHNS, CDR2 SASEGT. V gave up 1 base and J gave up 3 bases, with 7 bases separating them. CDR3 length equals 14 residues. The CDR3: CASSEGGNNQPQHF. In DNA, the CDR3 is TGTGCCAGCAGTGAAGGGGGCAACAATCAGCCCCAGCATTTT.

This chain uses TRBV27 with TRBJ1-3; D gene unclear. The CDR3 sequence is 14 residues long. Germline V gives CDR1 MNHEY, CDR2 SMNVEV (reference sequence). Trimming took 2 bases from V and 3 from J, leaving 8 bases between them. CDR3 DNA sequence: TGTGCCAGCAGTTTAGCGGGGTATGGAAACACCATATATTTT. It codes for CASSLAGYGNTIYF.

This rearrangement joins TRBV5-1 to TRBJ1-5, with 8 bases fitting TRBD1. The CDR3 loop spans 15 amino acids. Germline CDR1 reads SGHRS; CDR2 reads YFSETQ. V lost 4 bases to trimming and J lost 6 bases; unmatched junction nucleotides: 9. CDR3 nucleotides: TGCGCCAGCAGCCCCAGGGGGCTAGAGGGTCAGCCCCAGCATTTT. The encoded protein is CASSPRGLEGQPQHF.

The chain joins TRBV11-3 to TRBJ2-3, with D unclear. Trimming took 4 bases from V and 11 from J, leaving 16 bases between them. The CDR3 consists of 13 residues. CDR1 is SGHNT, CDR2 YENEEA, per germline. CDR3 bases: TGTGCCAGCAGCTACGAGGTGACCAAACAGCAGTATTTT. It codes for CASSYEVTKQQYF.

This sequence joins TRBV9 and TRBJ1-2, with D perhaps TRBD1 (6 bases). The CDR3 contains 17 residues. Germline loops: CDR1 SGDLS, CDR2 YYNGEE. Trimming cost V 0 bases and J 5 bases, with 20 bases left between them. CDR3 amino acids: CASSVEIGGRGEYGYTF. CDR3 nucleotide sequence: TGTGCCAGCAGCGTAGAAATCGGAGGCAGGGGAGAGTATGGCTACACCTTC.

This clone was picked up one time. The gene calls are TRBV5-1 and TRBJ2-7; 7 bases are shared with TRBD2. Germline CDR1 and CDR2: SGHRS and YFSETQ. This CDR3 has 14 amino acids. V lost 2 bases, J lost 6 bases, and 8 bases stayed unmatched. The CDR3 bases are TGCGCCAGCAGCTTCCCGGGAGGCGCATCCGAGCAGTACTTC. As protein: CASSFPGGASEQYF.

This chain uses TRBV21-1 with TRBJ2-7; the table gives TRBD2 as D, unverified against the DNA. TRBV21-1 is assigned pseudogene status. The CDR3 sequence is 14 residues long. The CDR3 reads CASSLRPSGNEQYF. In nucleotides, the CDR3 is TGTGCCAGCAGCTTAAGGCCTAGCGGGAACGAGCAGTACTTC.

This clone turned up a few times. The chain couples TRBV27 to TRBJ1-2; 7 bases agree with TRBD1. The CDR3 runs 14 residues. CDR1 is MNHEY and CDR2 is SMNVEV in the germline V gene (reference sequence). With 3 bases clipped from V and 8 bases from J, the junction kept 9 bases outside the gene matches. The CDR3 loop is CASSFLGQVRGYTF. The CDR3 DNA reads TGTGCCAGCAGTTTTCTCGGACAGGTCCGGGGCTACACCTTC.

The gene calls are TRBV18 and TRBJ1-5, with D possibly being TRBD1 (5 bases). There are 15 residues in the CDR3. From germline, CDR1 is KGHSH and CDR2 LQKENI. V was clipped by 2 bases and J by 0 bases, with 8 bases between them. The DNA for the CDR3 is TGTGCCAGCTCACCAACAGGAGATAGCAATCAGCCCCAGCATTTT. Residues: CASSPTGDSNQPQHF.

CDR3 nucleotide sequence: TGTGCCAGCAGCGGGGGGGGAGAGACCCAGTACTTC. It translates to CASSGGGETQYF. This rearrangement joins TRBV7-9 to TRBJ2-5, with 7 positions matching TRBD2. This CDR3 region has 12 residues. CDR1 and CDR2 from the germline V gene are SEHNR and FQNEAQ (reference sequence). V was clipped by 5 bases and J by 4 bases; unmatched bases: 1.

This clone was detected once. This chain links TRBV29-1 with TRBJ1-2; no clear D gene. The V gene lost 1 base and the J gene lost 2 bases, with 5 bases spanning the gap. This CDR3 has 12 residues. Per germline, CDR1 SQVTM and CDR2 ANQGSEA. CDR3 residues: CSVEVGNYGYTF. The CDR3 nucleotides read TGCAGCGTTGAAGTAGGGAACTATGGCTACACCTTC.